Below, 12 T cell receptor beta chains from the same sample are listed, as sequenced in a study of T cell responses to AZD1222 COVID-19 vaccine. Here immunoSEQ multiplex PCR was the method, and the copy in TCRdb shows in-frame clones only, minus some. This table has some 150,000 clones, more than 90% appearing once. The sample consisted of peripheral blood, taken on day 0 of AZD1222 vaccination. The receptor source for this set is an adult in good health.

The V and J genes are TRBV18 and TRBJ1-1; D uncertain. V was cut by 1 base and J by 4 bases, with 10 bases left in between. The CDR3 has 14 residues. Looked up from germline, CDR1 is KGHSH and CDR2 is LQKENI. The CDR3 loop is CASSPLRSTTEAFF. DNA for the CDR3: TGTGCCAGCTCACCACTCAGGTCGACCACTGAAGCTTTCTTT.

Regarding this clone: The sample holds other DNA sequences that translate to the same CDR3. The chain employs TRBV9 and TRBJ2-1; 9 nucleotides align to TRBD2. Germline loops: CDR1 SGDLS, CDR2 YYNGEE. The V gene end was trimmed by 0 bases and the J gene end by 4 bases; junction bases not matched to a gene: 5. This CDR3 is built from 16 residues. The CDR3 nucleotides are TGTGCCAGCAGCGTAGAAGGGCTAGCGGGATACAATGAGCAGTTCTTC. It is translated as CASSVEGLAGYNEQFF.

This rearrangement joins TRBV7-9 to TRBJ1-2; the D gene is possibly TRBD1 (6 bases). Germline V gene sequence: CDR1 SEHNR, CDR2 FQNEAQ (reference sequence). This CDR3 spans 16 amino acids. V was cut by 5 bases and J by 0 bases, with 16 bases left in between. CDR3 sequence reads: CASSPHSGAPNYGYTF. The CDR3 DNA follows: TGTGCCAGCAGCCCACACTCAGGGGCCCCTAACTATGGCTACACCTTC.

This clone is a singleton in its sample. The chain joins TRBV7-2 to TRBJ2-7, with 10 nucleotides matching TRBD1. Germline trimming cut 5 bases from V and 2 bases from J; bases unmatched to any gene: 6. The germline V gene has CDR1 SGHTA and CDR2 FQGNSA. The CDR3 length is 15 residues. CDR3 sequence (DNA): TGTGCCAGCAGCAACCGGGACAGGGGAACCTACGAGCAGTACTTC. This translates into CASSNRDRGTYEQYF.

The chain joins TRBV7-2 to TRBJ2-3, with no clear D. Germline CDR1 is SGHTA and CDR2 is FQGNSA. The CDR3 is 13 residues long. The V end lost 6 bases, the J end lost 2 bases, and 9 bases lay between the germline ends. CDR3 sequence reads: CASSLSFTDTQYF. In nucleotides, the CDR3 is TGTGCCAGCAGTCTCAGTTTCACAGATACGCAGTATTTT.

The chain has TRBV3-1 (or the pseudogene TRBV3-2) and TRBJ1-1, with TRBD1 as a possible D gene (6 bases). V shed 4 bases and J shed 3 bases, with 24 bases lying between them. The CDR3 runs 18 residues. Germline loops: CDR1 LGHDT, CDR2 YNNKEL (reference sequence). CDR3 protein: CASSRTKYGQLQDTEAFF. Written as DNA, the CDR3 is TGTGCCAGCAGCCGAACTAAATACGGACAGCTGCAGGACACTGAAGCTTTCTTT.

This chain connects TRBV9 to TRBJ1-3, with TRBD1 as a possible D gene (5 bases). Germline CDR1 SGDLS, CDR2 YYNGEE. Trimming took off 3 bases at V and 0 bases at J, with 16 bases between the two ends. CDR3 length: 17 residues. The CDR3 loop is CASSAVGRGGSGNTIYF. The CDR3 nucleotides read TGTGCCAGCAGCGCAGTGGGCCGCGGGGGCTCTGGAAACACCATATATTTT.

The chain is built from TRBV6-1 and TRBJ2-1; TRBD2 matches 7 bases. With V trimmed by 2 bases and J by 15 bases, 16 bases remained unmatched. Germline assignment: CDR1 MNHNS and CDR2 SASEGT. This CDR3 comprises 15 residues. The CDR3 DNA sequence: TGTGCCAGCAGTGAAAGGGGCGGGCTAGCGGCTCTTAGGTTCTTC. Translation: CASSERGGLAALRFF.

The chain couples TRBV28 to TRBJ2-1; TRBD1 matches 9 bases. This CDR3 has 12 amino acids. Per the germline V gene, CDR1 is MDHEN and CDR2 is SYDVKM. Losses at the gene ends were 5 bases for V and 12 bases for J; bases not matched to a gene: 5. Written as DNA, the CDR3 is TGTGCCAGCAGTCGGGACAGGGTTGGGCAGTTCTTC. Protein: CASSRDRVGQFF.

This sequence joins TRBV7-6 and TRBJ1-4; D not resolved. CDR3 size: 14 residues. Trimming removed 1 base at V and 4 bases at J, with 7 bases between. Germline-derived CDR1 and CDR2 are SGHVS and FNYEAQ. The CDR3 DNA reads as TGTGCCAGCAGCTTAGGCTTGGGTAATGAAAAACTGTTTTTT. It is translated as CASSLGLGNEKLFF.

The chain has TRBV18 and TRBJ1-2; no definite D call. The CDR3 extends over 16 amino acids. The germline V and J ends were trimmed by 3 bases and 2 bases, with 16 bases remaining between them. Germline CDR1 and CDR2: KGHSH and LQKENI. CDR3 amino acids: CASSPTTGWQNYGYTF. DNA of the CDR3: TGTGCCAGCTCACCTACCACCGGCTGGCAGAACTATGGCTACACCTTC.

With regard to this clone: One end of the junction does not line up with germline, which may come from a read error. The chain has TRBV19 and TRBJ2-6; D unresolved. CDR3 length equals 14 residues. Germline CDR1 reads LNHDA; CDR2 reads SQIVND (reference sequence). The CDR3 reads CASSLRSGANVLTF. CDR3 DNA: TGTGCCAGTAGTCTCCGATCTGGAGCCAACGTCCTGACTTTC. The full variable domain, in which reference TRBV19 and TRBJ2-6 provide the parts outside the CDR3, is DGGITQSPKYLFRKEGQNVTLSCEQNLNHDAMYWYRQDPGQGLRLIYYSQIVNDFQKGDIAEGYSVSREKKESFPLTVTSAQKNPTAFYLCASSLRSGANVLTFGAGSRLTVL.